The 21 T cell receptor beta chains in this list originate from one sample, sequenced in a study of T cells in Graves' hyperthyroidism and ophthalmopathy. There were TCR beta CDR3 regions amplified from RNA transcripts. Researchers ran a first-round RT-PCR on the TCR CDR3 using the HTBI primer set. Using its own MiXCR run on the multiplex PCR reads, TCRdb lists one record per CDR3 protein. The sample includes some 490,000 distinct CDR3 sequences, roughly 23% of them seen just once. Sample: blood. These receptors were taken from a woman between 65 and 79 years old with Graves' ophthalmopathy.

CDR3 sequence reads: CASSPTAWEQYF. Here the CDR3 DNA reads TGTGCCAGCAGCCCCACGGCCTGGGAGCAGTACTTC. The rearrangement uses TRBV7-2 and TRBJ2-7, with unresolved D. With 5 bases removed from V and 7 bases from J, the gap between germline ends came to 12 bases. Germline loops: CDR1 SGHTA, CDR2 FQGNSA. The CDR3 length is 12 residues.

This clonotype was observed a few times. The chain combines TRBV3-1 with TRBJ2-3, with D perhaps matching TRBD1 (5 bases). V was trimmed by 1 base and J by 11 bases, leaving 13 bases between them. The CDR3 has 13 residues. Germline CDR1 is LGHDT and CDR2 is YNNKEL (reference sequence). CDR3 bases: TGTGCCAGCAGCCAAGTTGGCCCTACAGGGCAGTATTTT. Translating gives CASSQVGPTGQYF.

This clonotype was observed a few times. The chain employs TRBV6-1 and TRBJ2-7; 8 nucleotides align to TRBD2. The CDR3 runs to 16 residues. V trimming: 5 bases; J trimming: 0 bases; junction bases outside the gene matches: 9. Germline lookup yields CDR1 MNHNS and CDR2 SASEGT. DNA of the CDR3: TGTGCCAGCAGTTCTACTCGGGGGGGGAGCTCCTACGAGCAGTACTTC. Translating gives CASSSTRGGSSYEQYF.

The chain employs TRBV27 and TRBJ1-4; TRBD1 agrees at 9 bases. Germline V CDR1 and CDR2: MNHEY, SMNVEV (reference sequence). The CDR3 length is 15 residues. Trimming removed 6 bases from V and 6 bases from J; junction bases left unmatched: 8. CDR3 region: CASSTLRDRDEKLFF. The CDR3 region has the DNA TGTGCCAGCAGCACTCTCCGGGACAGGGATGAAAAACTGTTTTTT.

The genes are TRBV3-1 and TRBJ2-1; D call uncertain. Trimming left V 4 bases short and J 13 bases short, with 11 bases between. CDR1 and CDR2 (germline): LGHDT, YNNKEL (reference sequence). This CDR3 contains 11 residues. The CDR3: CASSRAEHQFF. DNA of the CDR3: TGTGCCAGCAGCCGAGCCGAACACCAGTTCTTC.

This clonotype was counted a few times. The chain links TRBV12-3 or TRBV12-4 to TRBJ2-1; possibly TRBD1 or TRBD2 for D (6 bases each). The CDR3 sequence is 18 residues long. V lost 4 bases and J 1 base, leaving 20 bases between the germline ends. The CDR3 DNA reads TGTGCCAGCAGTTCCCGTGGGGGCGGGATTGTATCCTACAATGAGCAGTTCTTC. Protein product: CASSSRGGGIVSYNEQFF.

Only a few counts were recorded for this clonotype. The rearrangement uses TRBV7-2 and TRBJ2-4; a weak D match, TRBD2 (5 bases). V was shortened by 3 bases and J by 1 base, with 10 bases between the two germline ends. The CDR3 is made up of 15 amino acids. The germline V gene encodes CDR1 SGHTA and CDR2 FQGNSA. In DNA form, the CDR3 reads TGTGCCAGCAGCTTGATAGGCGGGGCCAAAAACATTCAGTACTTC. Its translation is CASSLIGGAKNIQYF.

The rearrangement links TRBV20-1 to TRBJ2-1; D unclear. The CDR3 length is 12 residues. Germline lookup yields CDR1 DFQATT and CDR2 SNEGSKA (reference sequence). Trimming removed 3 bases at V and 8 bases at J, with 11 bases between. The CDR3 nucleotides are TGCAGTGCTAGGGCCGCCATCGATGAGCAGTTCTTC. This sequence encodes CSARAAIDEQFF.

The chain uses TRBV19 and TRBJ2-7; no definite D call. The CDR3 length is 14 residues. Trimming cost V 6 bases and J 3 bases, with 15 bases left between them. Germline V lookup: CDR1 LNHDA, CDR2 SQIVND (reference sequence). CDR3 amino acids: CASSGINNYYEQYF. The CDR3 coding sequence is TGTGCCAGTAGCGGCATCAATAACTACTACGAGCAGTACTTC.

The chain links TRBV6-1 to TRBJ1-1; 8 bases agree with TRBD1. Unmatched junction bases numbered 7, after V lost 4 bases and J lost 6 bases. The CDR3 loop spans 14 amino acids. The germline V gene has CDR1 MNHNS and CDR2 SASEGT. The CDR3 reads CASSVSTGGAEAFF. CDR3 DNA: TGTGCCAGCAGTGTATCTACAGGGGGAGCTGAAGCTTTCTTT.

The J gene is TRBJ2-2, the V gene TRBV29-1; TRBD2 matches at 7 bases. This CDR3 comprises 14 residues. Trimming cost V 6 bases and J 7 bases; bases outside gene matches: 11. Germline V gives CDR1 SQVTM, CDR2 ANQGSEA. The CDR3 protein is CSVNQGTTIGELFF. The CDR3 coding sequence is TGCAGCGTAAACCAAGGGACTACAATCGGGGAGCTGTTTTTT.

At least ten counts were recorded for this clonotype. For the CDR3, the DNA is TGTGCCAGCAGTAAGACCCGTCGGGGCAATCAGCCCCAGCATTTT. Protein: CASSKTRRGNQPQHF. This chain uses TRBV6-1 with TRBJ1-5; D call uncertain. CDR3 length: 15 residues. The germline gives CDR1 MNHNS, CDR2 SASEGT. V was clipped by 5 bases and J by 2 bases, with 13 bases between them.

In this sample, this clonotype turned up a few times. The chain joins TRBV20-1 to TRBJ1-4, with D perhaps matching TRBD1 (5 bases). The V gene lost 3 bases and the J gene lost 4 bases, with 9 bases spanning the gap. Germline V CDR1 and CDR2: DFQATT, SNEGSKA (reference sequence). The CDR3 is 13 residues long. CDR3 sequence reads: CSARGTYNEKLFF. The CDR3 bases are TGCAGTGCTAGGGGGACCTATAATGAAAAACTGTTTTTT.

At least ten counts were recorded for this clonotype. V and J are TRBV29-1 and TRBJ2-7; possible D gene TRBD1, 5 bases. The CDR3 is 13 amino acids. The ends were cut back, 0 bases at V and 0 bases at J, with 6 bases in the middle. Germline CDR1 SQVTM, CDR2 ANQGSEA. This CDR3 is CSVEEGHSYEQYF. CDR3 nucleotide sequence: TGCAGCGTTGAAGAGGGGCACTCCTACGAGCAGTACTTC.

The sample holds many counts of this clonotype. This chain uses TRBV20-1 with TRBJ2-1; D is unresolved. The germline CDR1 and CDR2 sequences are DFQATT and SNEGSKA (reference sequence). The ends were cut back, 0 bases at V and 3 bases at J, with 15 bases in the middle. The CDR3 extends over 16 amino acids. In nucleotides, the CDR3 is TGCAGTGCTAGAGATCTGCTAGAAATGGGCTACAATGAGCAGTTCTTC. The encoded protein is CSARDLLEMGYNEQFF.

This clonotype was counted a few times. The rearrangement links TRBV24-1 to TRBJ2-2; tentative D call: TRBD1 (5 bases). CDR1 and CDR2 (germline): KGHDR, SFDVKD. V lost 2 bases, J lost 4 bases, and 10 bases lay in between. CDR3 size: 15 residues. The DNA for the CDR3 is TGTGCCACCAGTGATTCGGGCAGGGCCACCGGGGAGCTGTTTTTT. Translated: CATSDSGRATGELFF.

This clonotype was seen a handful of times. This chain joins TRBV4-3 and TRBJ1-1, with D unresolved. Germline loops: CDR1 LGHNA, CDR2 YSLEER. V was pared by 1 base and J by 0 bases, with 15 bases between. The CDR3 sequence is 17 residues long. The CDR3 loop reads CASSQAGGRVLNTEAFF. In DNA form, the CDR3 reads TGCGCCAGCAGCCAAGCGGGTGGGAGGGTCTTGAACACTGAAGCTTTCTTT.

For the CDR3, the DNA is TGTGCCAGCAGCCCCGGGGGGCTAGCGGGATGGAATGAGCAGTTCTTC. Translating gives CASSPGGLAGWNEQFF. The rearrangement uses TRBV11-3 and TRBJ2-1; 9 positions agree with TRBD2. The germline V gene has CDR1 SGHNT and CDR2 YENEEA. V was clipped by 5 bases and J by 7 bases; unmatched bases: 12. There are 16 residues in the CDR3.

This clonotype appeared a few times. The CDR3 protein is CASRAGVGSGELFF. The CDR3 region has the DNA TGTGCCAGCAGGGCAGGGGTGGGGTCCGGGGAGCTGTTTTTT. The rearrangement links TRBV2 to TRBJ2-2; the D gene is possibly TRBD1 (6 bases). The CDR3 totals 14 residues. In germline, CDR1 is SNHLY, CDR2 FYNNEI. The V end was cut by 6 bases, the J end by 6 bases, with 14 bases between. Full variable domain (missing parts from reference TRBV2 and TRBJ2-2): EPEVTQTPSHQVTQMGQEVILRCVPISNHLYFYWYRQILGQKVEFLVSFYNNEISEKSEIFDDQFSVERPDGSNFTLKIRSTKLEDSAMYFCASRAGVGSGELFFGEGSRLTVL.

This clonotype was detected many times. V is TRBV28 and J is TRBJ2-7; D remains unclear. With 6 bases removed from V and 2 bases from J, the gap between germline ends came to 14 bases. CDR1 is MDHEN and CDR2 is SYDVKM in the germline V gene. This CDR3 region has 14 residues. The CDR3 DNA follows: TGTGCCAGCAGCATCGTCGGAGCCGCCTACGAGCAGTACTTC. It encodes CASSIVGAAYEQYF.

This clonotype was seen a few times. The gene calls are TRBV7-2 and TRBJ2-2; D remains unclear. The CDR3 loop spans 16 amino acids. Trimming took 0 bases from V and 0 from J, leaving 8 bases between them. Per the germline V gene, CDR1 is SGHTA and CDR2 is FQGNSA. In nucleotides, the CDR3 is TGTGCCAGCAGCTTAGCACGGGCCGCGAACACCGGGGAGCTGTTTTTT. Residues: CASSLARAANTGELFF.